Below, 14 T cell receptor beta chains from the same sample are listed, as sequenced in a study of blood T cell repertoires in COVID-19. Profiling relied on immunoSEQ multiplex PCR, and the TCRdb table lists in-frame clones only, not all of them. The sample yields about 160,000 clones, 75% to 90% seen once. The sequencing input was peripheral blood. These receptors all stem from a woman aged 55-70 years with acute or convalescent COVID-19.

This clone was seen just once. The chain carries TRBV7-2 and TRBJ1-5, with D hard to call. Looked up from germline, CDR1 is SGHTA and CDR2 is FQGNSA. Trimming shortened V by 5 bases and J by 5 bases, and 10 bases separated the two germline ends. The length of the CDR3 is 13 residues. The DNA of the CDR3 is TGTGCCAGCAGCGCGAGAGTTGATCAGCCCCAGCATTTT. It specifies CASSARVDQPQHF.

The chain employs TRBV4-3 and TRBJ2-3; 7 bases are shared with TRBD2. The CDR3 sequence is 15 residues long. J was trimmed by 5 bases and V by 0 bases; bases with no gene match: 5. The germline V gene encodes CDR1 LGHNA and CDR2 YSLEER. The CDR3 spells CASSQERLALDTQYF. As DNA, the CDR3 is TGCGCCAGCAGCCAAGAGAGACTAGCATTAGATACGCAGTATTTT.

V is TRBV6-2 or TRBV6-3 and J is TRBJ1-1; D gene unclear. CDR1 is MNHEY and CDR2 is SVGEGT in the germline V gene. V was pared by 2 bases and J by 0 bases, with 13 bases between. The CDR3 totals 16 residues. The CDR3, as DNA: TGTGCCAGCAGTTACCCCCGGAGACGTATGAACACTGAAGCTTTCTTT. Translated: CASSYPRRRMNTEAFF.

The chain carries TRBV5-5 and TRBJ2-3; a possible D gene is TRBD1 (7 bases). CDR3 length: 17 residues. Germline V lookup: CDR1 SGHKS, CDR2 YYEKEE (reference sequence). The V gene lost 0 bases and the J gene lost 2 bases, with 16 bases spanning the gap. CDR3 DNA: TGTGCCAGCAGCTTGGGTGGGCGGGGACAGTCCACAGATACGCAGTATTTT. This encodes CASSLGGRGQSTDTQYF. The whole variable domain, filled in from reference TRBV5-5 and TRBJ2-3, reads DAGVTQSPTHLIKTRGQQVTLRCSPISGHKSVSWYQQVLGQGPQFIFQYYEKEERGRGNFPDRFSARQFPNYSSELNVNALLLGDSALYLCASSLGGRGQSTDTQYFGPGTRLTVL.

In DNA form, the CDR3 reads TGTGCCAGCGCCGCTCGGGGGGGGAACACTGAAGCTTTCTTT. Its protein product is CASAARGGNTEAFF. The genes are TRBV3-1 (or the pseudogene TRBV3-2) and TRBJ1-1; D might be TRBD1 (5 bases). This CDR3 is built from 14 residues. The V end lost 8 bases, the J end lost 1 base, and 14 bases lay between the germline ends. CDR1 is LGHDT, CDR2 YNNKEL, per germline (reference sequence).

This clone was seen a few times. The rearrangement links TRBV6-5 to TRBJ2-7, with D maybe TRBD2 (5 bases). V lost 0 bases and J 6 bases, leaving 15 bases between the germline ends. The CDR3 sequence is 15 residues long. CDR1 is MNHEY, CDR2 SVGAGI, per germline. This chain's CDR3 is CASSYSGLAIAEQYF. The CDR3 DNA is TGTGCCAGCAGTTACTCGGGTCTAGCCATCGCCGAGCAGTACTTC.

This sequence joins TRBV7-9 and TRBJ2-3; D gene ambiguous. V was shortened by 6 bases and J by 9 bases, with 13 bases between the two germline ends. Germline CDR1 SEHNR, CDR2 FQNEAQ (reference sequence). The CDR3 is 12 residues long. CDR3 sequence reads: CASSFASLTQYF. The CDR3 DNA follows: TGTGCCAGCAGTTTTGCCTCACTCACGCAGTATTTT.

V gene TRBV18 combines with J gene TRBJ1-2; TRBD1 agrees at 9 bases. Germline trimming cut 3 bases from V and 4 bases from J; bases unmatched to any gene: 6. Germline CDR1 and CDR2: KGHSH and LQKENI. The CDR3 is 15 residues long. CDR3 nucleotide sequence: TGTGCCAGCTCACCCTGGACAGGGGAAGGCTATGGCTACACCTTC. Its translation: CASSPWTGEGYGYTF.

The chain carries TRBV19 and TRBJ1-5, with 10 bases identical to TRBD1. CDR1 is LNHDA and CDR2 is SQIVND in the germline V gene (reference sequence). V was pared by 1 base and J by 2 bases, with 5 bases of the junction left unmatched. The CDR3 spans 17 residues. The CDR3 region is CASSIVTGGAGNQPQHF. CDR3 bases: TGTGCCAGTAGTATAGTGACAGGGGGCGCAGGCAATCAGCCCCAGCATTTT.

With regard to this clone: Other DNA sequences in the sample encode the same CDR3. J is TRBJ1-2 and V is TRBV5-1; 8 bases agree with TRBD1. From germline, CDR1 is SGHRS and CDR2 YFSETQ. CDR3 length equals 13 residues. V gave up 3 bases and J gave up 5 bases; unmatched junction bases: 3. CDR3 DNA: TGCGCCAGCAGCTATGGACAGGGATATGGCTACACCTTC. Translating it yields CASSYGQGYGYTF.

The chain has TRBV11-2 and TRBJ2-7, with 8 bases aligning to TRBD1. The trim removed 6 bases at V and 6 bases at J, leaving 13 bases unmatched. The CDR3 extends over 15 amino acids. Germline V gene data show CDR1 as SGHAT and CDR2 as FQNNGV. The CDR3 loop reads CASRSMTGETLEQYF. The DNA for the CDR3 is TGTGCCAGCAGGTCAATGACAGGGGAAACCCTCGAGCAGTACTTC.

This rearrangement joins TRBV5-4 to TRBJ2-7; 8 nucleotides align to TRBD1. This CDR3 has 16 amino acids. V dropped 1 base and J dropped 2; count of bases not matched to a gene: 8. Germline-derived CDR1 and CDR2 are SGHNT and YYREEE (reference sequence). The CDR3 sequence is CASSLPGGLDTYEQYF. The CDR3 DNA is TGTGCCAGCAGCTTGCCAGGGGGCCTCGATACCTACGAGCAGTACTTC.

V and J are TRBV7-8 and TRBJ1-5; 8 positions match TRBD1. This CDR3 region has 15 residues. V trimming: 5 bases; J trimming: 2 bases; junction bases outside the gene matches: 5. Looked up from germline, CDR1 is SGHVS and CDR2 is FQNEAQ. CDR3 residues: CASSQDREGNQPQHF. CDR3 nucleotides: TGTGCCAGCAGCCAGGACAGGGAAGGCAATCAGCCCCAGCATTTT.

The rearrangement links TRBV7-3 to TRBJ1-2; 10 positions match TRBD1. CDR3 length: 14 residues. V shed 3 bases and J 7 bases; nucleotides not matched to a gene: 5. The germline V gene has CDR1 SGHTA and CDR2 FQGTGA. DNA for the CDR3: TGTGCCAGCAGCTTGACAGGGGGCGTGAGTGGCTACACCTTC. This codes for CASSLTGGVSGYTF. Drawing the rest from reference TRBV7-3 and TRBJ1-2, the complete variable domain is GAGVSQTPSNKVTEKGKYVELRCDPISGHTALYWYRQSLGQGPEFLIYFQGTGAADDSGLPNDRFFAVRPEGSVSTLKIQRTERGDSAVYLCASSLTGGVSGYTFGSGTRLTVV.